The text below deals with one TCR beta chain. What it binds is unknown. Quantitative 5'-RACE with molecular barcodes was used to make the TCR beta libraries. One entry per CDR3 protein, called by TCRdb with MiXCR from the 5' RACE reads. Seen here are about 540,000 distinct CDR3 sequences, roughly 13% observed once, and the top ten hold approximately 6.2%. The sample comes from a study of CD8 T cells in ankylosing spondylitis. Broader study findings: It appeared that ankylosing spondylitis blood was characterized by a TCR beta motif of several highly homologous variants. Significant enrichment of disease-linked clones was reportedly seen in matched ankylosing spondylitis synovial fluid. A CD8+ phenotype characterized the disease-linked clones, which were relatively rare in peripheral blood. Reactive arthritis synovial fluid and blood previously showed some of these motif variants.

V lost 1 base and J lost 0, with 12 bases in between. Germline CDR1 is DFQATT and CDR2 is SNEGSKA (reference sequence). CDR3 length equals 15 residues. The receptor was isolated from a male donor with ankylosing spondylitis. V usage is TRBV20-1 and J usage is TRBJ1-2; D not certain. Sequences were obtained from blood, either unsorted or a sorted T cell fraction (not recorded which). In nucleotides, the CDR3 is TGCAGTGCTAGAGTTAACCCACCCACTAACTATGGCTACACCTTC. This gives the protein CSARVNPPTNYGYTF.